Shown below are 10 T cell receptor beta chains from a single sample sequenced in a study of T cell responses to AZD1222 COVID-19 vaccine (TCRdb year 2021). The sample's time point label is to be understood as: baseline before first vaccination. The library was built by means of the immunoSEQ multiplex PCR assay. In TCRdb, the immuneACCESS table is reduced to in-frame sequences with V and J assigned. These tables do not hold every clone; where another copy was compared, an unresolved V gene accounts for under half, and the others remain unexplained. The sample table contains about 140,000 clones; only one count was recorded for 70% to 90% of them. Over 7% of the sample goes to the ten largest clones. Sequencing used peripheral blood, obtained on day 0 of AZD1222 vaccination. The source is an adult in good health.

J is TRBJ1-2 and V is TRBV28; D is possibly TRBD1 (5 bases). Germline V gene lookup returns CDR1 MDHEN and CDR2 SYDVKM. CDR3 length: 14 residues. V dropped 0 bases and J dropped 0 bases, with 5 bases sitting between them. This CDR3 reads CASSLWDTNYGYTF. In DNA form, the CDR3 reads TGTGCCAGCAGTTTATGGGACACTAACTATGGCTACACCTTC.

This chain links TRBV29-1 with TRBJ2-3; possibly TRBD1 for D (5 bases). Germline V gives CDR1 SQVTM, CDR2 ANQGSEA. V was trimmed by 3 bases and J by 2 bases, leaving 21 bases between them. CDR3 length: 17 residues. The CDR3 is CSVDAIDRALNTDTQYF. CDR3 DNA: TGCAGCGTTGATGCTATCGACAGAGCTCTTAACACAGATACGCAGTATTTT.

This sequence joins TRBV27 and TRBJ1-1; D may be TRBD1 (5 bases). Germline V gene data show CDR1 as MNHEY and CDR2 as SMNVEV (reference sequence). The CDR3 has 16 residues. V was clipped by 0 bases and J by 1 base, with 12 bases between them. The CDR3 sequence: CASSLSPTATNTEAFF. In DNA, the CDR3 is TGTGCCAGCAGTTTATCGCCGACAGCGACGAACACTGAAGCTTTCTTT.

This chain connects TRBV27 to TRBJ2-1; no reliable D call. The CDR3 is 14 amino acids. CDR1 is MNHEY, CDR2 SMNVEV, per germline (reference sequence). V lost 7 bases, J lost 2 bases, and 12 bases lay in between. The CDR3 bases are TGTGCCAGCAAGGGTGGGTTCCCCTACAATGAGCAGTTCTTC. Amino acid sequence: CASKGGFPYNEQFF.

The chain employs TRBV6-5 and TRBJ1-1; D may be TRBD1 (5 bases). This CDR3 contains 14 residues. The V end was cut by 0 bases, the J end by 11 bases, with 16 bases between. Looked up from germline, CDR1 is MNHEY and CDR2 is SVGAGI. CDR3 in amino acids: CASSYSTLYPGAFF. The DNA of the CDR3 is TGTGCCAGCAGTTACTCGACGCTTTACCCAGGGGCTTTCTTT.

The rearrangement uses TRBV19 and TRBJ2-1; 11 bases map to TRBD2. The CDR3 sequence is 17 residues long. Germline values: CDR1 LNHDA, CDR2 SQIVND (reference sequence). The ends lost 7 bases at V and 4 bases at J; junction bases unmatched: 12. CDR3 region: CASTNALAGVSYNEQFF. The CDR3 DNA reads TGTGCCAGTACAAACGCACTAGCGGGAGTAAGTTACAATGAGCAGTTCTTC.

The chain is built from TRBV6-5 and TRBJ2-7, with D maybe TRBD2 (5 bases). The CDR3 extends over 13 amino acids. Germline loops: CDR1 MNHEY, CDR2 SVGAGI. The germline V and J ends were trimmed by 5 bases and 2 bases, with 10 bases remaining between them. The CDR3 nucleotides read TGTGCCAGCAGTCCGGACTTTCCCTACGAGCAGTACTTC. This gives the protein CASSPDFPYEQYF.

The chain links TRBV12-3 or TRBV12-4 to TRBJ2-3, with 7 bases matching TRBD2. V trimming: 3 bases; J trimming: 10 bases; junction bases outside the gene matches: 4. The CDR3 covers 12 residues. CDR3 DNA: TGTGCCAGCAGTTTTGGGAGGGAGGCGCAGTATTTT. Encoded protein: CASSFGREAQYF.

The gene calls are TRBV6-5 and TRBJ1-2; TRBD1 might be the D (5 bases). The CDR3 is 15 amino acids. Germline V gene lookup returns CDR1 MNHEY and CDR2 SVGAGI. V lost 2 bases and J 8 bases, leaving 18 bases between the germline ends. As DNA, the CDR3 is TGTGCCAGCAGTTACGGTCGGCAGGGAGGGCGAGGCTACACCTTC. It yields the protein CASSYGRQGGRGYTF.

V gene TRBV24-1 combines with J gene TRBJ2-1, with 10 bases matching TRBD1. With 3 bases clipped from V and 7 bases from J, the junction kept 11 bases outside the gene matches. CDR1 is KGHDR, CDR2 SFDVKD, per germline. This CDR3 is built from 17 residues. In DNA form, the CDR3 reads TGTGCCACCAGTGATCCCTCACCGGACAGGGGGGGTAATGAGCAGTTCTTC. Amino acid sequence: CATSDPSPDRGGNEQFF.